Each of the 2 T cell receptor beta chains below was sequenced from the same sample in a study of T cell responses to AZD1222 COVID-19 vaccine. Libraries were prepared by immunoSEQ multiplex PCR; TCRdb keeps only in-frame clonotypes and omits some of them. The table has around 140,000 clones, roughly 91% seen once. The sequencing here drew on peripheral blood, taken on day 0 of AZD1222 vaccination. The receptors come from an adult in good health.

V is TRBV11-3 and J is TRBJ2-3, with D maybe TRBD2 (6 bases). Trimming took off 0 bases at V and 4 bases at J, with 11 bases between the two ends. Germline CDR1 SGHNT, CDR2 YENEEA. CDR3 length: 15 residues. The CDR3 is CASSLEGGSSDTQYF. In nucleotides, the CDR3 is TGTGCCAGCAGCTTAGAGGGGGGAAGCTCAGATACGCAGTATTTT.

J is TRBJ2-1 and V is TRBV5-1; 9 bases are a match to TRBD2. Germline assignment: CDR1 SGHRS and CDR2 YFSETQ. This CDR3 comprises 14 residues. Trimming at V came to 5 bases and at J to 4 bases, leaving 4 bases not matched to a gene. The CDR3 sequence is CASSALAGYNEQFF. CDR3 bases: TGCGCCAGCAGTGCTCTAGCGGGATACAATGAGCAGTTCTTC.